Listed below are T cell receptor beta chains from one sample, sequenced in a study of blood T cell repertoires in COVID-19. The table came from immunoSEQ multiplex PCR; TCRdb's copy has only in-frame clones and leaves some out. The data hold hundreds of thousands of clones, with 83% observed a single time. Specimen: peripheral blood. These receptors originate from a woman aged 40 to 50 with active or convalescent COVID-19. The CDR3 runs from the conserved cysteine through the conserved F or W. D genes are given only for firm matches. The size field is filled for only some rows; it gives once, few, many or a size class.

v_call	j_call	clone_size	cdr3_length	d_call	cdr3_aa	cdr3_nt
TRBV5-5	TRBJ2-3	once	15	TRBD2	CASSLDPGGGGTQYF	TGTGCCAGCAGCTTAGACCCGGGGGGTGGCGGTACGCAGTATTTT
TRBV25-1	TRBJ2-5	-	16	TRBD1	CASSDRRDRGQETQYF	TGTGCCAGCAGTGACCGCCGGGACAGGGGACAAGAGACCCAGTACTTC
TRBV3-1/TRBV3-2	TRBJ1-5	-	13	-	CASSQEQGRPQHF	TGTGCCAGCAGCCAAGAGCAGGGTCGGCCCCAGCATTTT
TRBV29-1	TRBJ1-6	-	18	TRBD1	CSVEDPRDRGNYNSPLHF	TGCAGCGTTGAGGACCCCCGGGACAGGGGGAATTATAATTCACCCCTCCACTTT
TRBV10-3	TRBJ1-1	few	12	TRBD1	CAISLTGREAFF	TGTGCCATCAGCCTGACAGGGCGTGAAGCTTTCTTT
TRBV24-1	TRBJ1-1	-	13	-	CATSDFRNTEAFF	TGTGCCACCAGTGATTTCCGGAACACTGAAGCTTTCTTT
TRBV9	TRBJ2-7	-	15	TRBD1	CASSVSGTGPDEQYF	TGTGCCAGCAGCGTATCCGGGACAGGGCCTGACGAGCAGTACTTC
TRBV2	TRBJ1-1	-	15	-	CASTSGGRKNTEAFF	TGTGCCAGCACTTCTGGGGGGAGGAAGAACACTGAAGCTTTCTTT
TRBV6-2/TRBV6-3	TRBJ1-1	-	16	-	CASSSPTVVMNTEAFF	TGTGCCAGCAGTTCCCCGACAGTTGTAATGAACACTGAAGCTTTCTTT
TRBV4-3	TRBJ1-1	-	15	-	CASSQGSGERTEAFF	TGCGCCAGCAGCCAAGGAAGTGGGGAGCGGACTGAAGCTTTCTTT
TRBV30	TRBJ1-2	-	13	-	CAWSGGLNYGYTF	TGTGCCTGGAGTGGTGGGCTTAACTATGGCTACACCTTC
TRBV19	TRBJ1-3	-	13	-	CASRPGSGNTIYF	TGTGCCAGTAGGCCCGGTTCTGGAAACACCATATATTTT
TRBV28	TRBJ1-6	-	16	TRBD1	CASSFPRGQNNSPLHF	TGTGCCAGCAGTTTCCCCAGGGGACAGAATAATTCACCCCTCCACTTT
TRBV4-1	TRBJ2-1	-	16	-	CASSQEYGGSYNEQFF	TGCGCCAGCAGCCAAGAATACGGGGGTTCCTACAATGAGCAGTTCTTC
TRBV2	TRBJ2-7	few	14	-	CASSESRGSYEQYF	TGTGCCAGCAGTGAAAGCAGGGGTAGCTACGAGCAGTACTTC
TRBV11-1	TRBJ1-2	-	13	-	CASRGDTGYGYTF	TGTGCCAGTCGGGGGGACACGGGCTATGGCTACACCTTC
TRBV2	TRBJ1-1	-	14	-	CASSELAMNTEAFF	TGTGCCAGCAGTGAATTGGCCATGAACACTGAAGCTTTCTTT
TRBV11-2	TRBJ2-7	-	15	TRBD2	CASSSTSGSSYEQYF	TGTGCCAGCAGCTCCACTAGCGGGAGCTCCTACGAGCAGTACTTC
TRBV5-3	TRBJ1-5	-	16	TRBD1	CARSFEPGQGARPQHF	TGTGCCAGAAGCTTCGAACCGGGACAGGGGGCTCGGCCCCAGCATTTT
TRBV19	TRBJ2-3	-	15	TRBD2	CASSIGGRITDTQYF	TGTGCCAGTAGTATAGGCGGGAGGATAACAGATACGCAGTATTTT
TRBV27	TRBJ1-6	-	13	TRBD1	CASRDRGNSPLHF	TGTGCCTCCCGGGACAGGGGGAATTCACCCCTCCACTTT
TRBV2	TRBJ1-3	-	16	TRBD1	CASSEVRGYSGNTIYF	TGTGCCAGCAGTGAAGTCAGGGGGTACTCTGGAAACACCATATATTTT
TRBV5-4	TRBJ1-6	-	18	-	CASSLGSGAGLGNSPLHF	TGTGCCAGCAGCTTGGGTTCCGGAGCGGGCCTGGGTAATTCACCCCTCCACTTT
TRBV6-5	TRBJ2-7	-	13	-	CASSYQVSYEQYF	TGTGCCAGCAGTTACCAGGTCTCCTACGAGCAGTACTTC
TRBV2	TRBJ2-1	-	10	-	CASSRFEQFF	TGTGCCAGCAGCCGTTTTGAGCAGTTCTTC
TRBV21-1	TRBJ2-1	-	18	-	CASSNRFSRDRAYNEQFF	TGTGCCAGCAGCAACCGATTCAGCCGGGACAGGGCGTACAATGAGCAGTTCTTC
TRBV5-1	TRBJ2-7	-	13	-	CASSLGQEYEQYF	TGCGCCAGCAGCTTGGGACAGGAGTACGAGCAGTACTTC
TRBV24-1	TRBJ2-5	-	13	-	CATSDWTEETQYF	TGTGCCACCAGTGATTGGACAGAAGAGACCCAGTACTTC
TRBV7-2	TRBJ1-3	-	15	-	CASSSSASPGNTIYF	TGTGCCAGCAGCTCGAGTGCCTCTCCTGGAAACACCATATATTTT
TRBV9	TRBJ1-5	-	15	-	CASSNLDSFNQPQHF	TGTGCCAGCAGCAACCTGGACAGCTTCAATCAGCCCCAGCATTTT
TRBV11-2	TRBJ2-4	-	16	TRBD2	CASSESGLAGAGIQYF	TGTGCCAGCAGCGAGTCGGGACTAGCGGGAGCGGGCATTCAGTACTTC
TRBV3-1/TRBV3-2	TRBJ2-2	-	15	TRBD1	CASSGQGANTGELFF	TGTGCCAGCAGCGGACAGGGAGCGAACACCGGGGAGCTGTTTTTT
TRBV12-5	TRBJ1-4	once	14	-	CASGRGIVNEKLFF	TGTGCTAGTGGCCGGGGGATAGTTAATGAAAAACTGTTTTTT
TRBV4-3	TRBJ1-5	once	14	-	CASSQDPGSQPQHF	TGCGCCAGCAGCCAAGATCCCGGGAGTCAGCCCCAGCATTTT
TRBV19	TRBJ1-2	-	13	-	CASRIFGGDGYTF	TGTGCCAGTAGAATCTTTGGGGGCGATGGCTACACCTTC
TRBV15	TRBJ2-7	-	16	-	CATSREGTLGGYEQYF	TGTGCCACCAGCAGAGAGGGAACCCTCGGAGGCTACGAGCAGTACTTC
TRBV4-1	TRBJ1-1	-	14	-	CASSPRHDNTEAFF	TGCGCCAGCAGCCCTCGACACGATAACACTGAAGCTTTCTTT
TRBV20-1	TRBJ1-5	-	14	-	CSASIVGGGKPQHF	TGCAGTGCTAGTATTGTGGGGGGAGGGAAGCCCCAGCATTTT
TRBV5-4	TRBJ2-7	-	16	-	CASSLYYGASSYEQYF	TGTGCCAGCAGCTTGTACTATGGCGCCAGCTCCTACGAGCAGTACTTC
TRBV9	TRBJ1-1	-	14	-	CASSEGREYTEAFF	TGTGCCAGCAGCGAAGGAAGGGAGTATACTGAAGCTTTCTTT
TRBV7-8	TRBJ2-3	-	13	-	CASSYESTDTQYF	TGTGCCAGCAGCTACGAGAGCACAGATACGCAGTATTTT
TRBV6-2/TRBV6-3	TRBJ1-6	-	16	-	CASNPLPGPQGSPLHF	TGTGCCAGCAACCCACTTCCAGGTCCACAGGGTTCACCCCTCCACTTT